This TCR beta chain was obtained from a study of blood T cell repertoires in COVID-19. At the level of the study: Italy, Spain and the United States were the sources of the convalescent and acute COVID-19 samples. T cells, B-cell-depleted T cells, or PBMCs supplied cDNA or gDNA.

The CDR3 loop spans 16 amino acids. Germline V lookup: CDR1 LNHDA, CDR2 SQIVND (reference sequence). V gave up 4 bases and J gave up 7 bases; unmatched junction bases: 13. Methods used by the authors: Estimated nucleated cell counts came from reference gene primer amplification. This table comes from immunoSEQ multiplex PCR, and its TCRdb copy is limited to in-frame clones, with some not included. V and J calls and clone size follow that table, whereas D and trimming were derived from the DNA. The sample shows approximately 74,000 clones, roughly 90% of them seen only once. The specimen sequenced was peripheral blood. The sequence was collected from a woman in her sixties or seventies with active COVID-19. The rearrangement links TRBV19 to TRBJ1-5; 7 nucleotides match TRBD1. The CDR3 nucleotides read TGTGCCAGTAGTACCTGGGCTGACAGGGATAACCAGCCCCAGCATTTT. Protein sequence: CASSTWADRDNQPQHF.